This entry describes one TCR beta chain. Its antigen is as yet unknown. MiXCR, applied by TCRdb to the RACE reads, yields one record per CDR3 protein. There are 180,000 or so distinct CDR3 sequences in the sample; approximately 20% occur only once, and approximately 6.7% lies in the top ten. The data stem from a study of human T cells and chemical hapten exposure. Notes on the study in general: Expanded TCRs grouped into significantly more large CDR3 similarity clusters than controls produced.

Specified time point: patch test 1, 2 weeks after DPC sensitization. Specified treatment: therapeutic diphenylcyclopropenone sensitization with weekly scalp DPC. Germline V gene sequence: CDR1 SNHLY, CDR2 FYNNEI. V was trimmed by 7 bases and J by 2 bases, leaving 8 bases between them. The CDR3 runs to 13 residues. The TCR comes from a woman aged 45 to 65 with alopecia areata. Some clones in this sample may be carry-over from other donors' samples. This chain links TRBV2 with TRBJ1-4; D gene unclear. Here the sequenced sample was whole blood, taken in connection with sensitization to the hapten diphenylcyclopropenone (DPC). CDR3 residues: CASNAGTNEKLFF. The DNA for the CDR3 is TGTGCCAGCAACGCTGGGACTAATGAAAAACTGTTTTTT.